This T cell receptor beta chain was found in a study of shared clonotypes between healthy human individuals. Healthy HIV-negative adults without recent acute infections or vaccinations served as donors. Genomic DNA from unsorted samples was obtained from around 100 million PBMCs (per sample). TCRdb's copy holds only in-frame clones and misses some; the assay was immunoSEQ multiplex PCR. This table has over 400,000 clones, 60% to 80% appearing once. This clone was observed once. Other DNA variants within this sample encode the same CDR3. This CDR3 contains 15 residues. With 0 bases removed from V and 1 base from J, the gap between germline ends came to 8 bases. Per germline, CDR1 SGHRS and CDR2 YFSETQ.

V usage is TRBV5-1 and J usage is TRBJ2-1; D perhaps matches TRBD2 (5 bases). The TCR was taken from a woman between 40 and 50 years old in good health. Some clones in this sample may be carry-over from other donors' samples. The material sequenced was PBMCs. Written as DNA, the CDR3 is TGCGCCAGCAGCTTGGTGGCGGGTTCCTACAATGAGCAGTTCTTC. It specifies CASSLVAGSYNEQFF.